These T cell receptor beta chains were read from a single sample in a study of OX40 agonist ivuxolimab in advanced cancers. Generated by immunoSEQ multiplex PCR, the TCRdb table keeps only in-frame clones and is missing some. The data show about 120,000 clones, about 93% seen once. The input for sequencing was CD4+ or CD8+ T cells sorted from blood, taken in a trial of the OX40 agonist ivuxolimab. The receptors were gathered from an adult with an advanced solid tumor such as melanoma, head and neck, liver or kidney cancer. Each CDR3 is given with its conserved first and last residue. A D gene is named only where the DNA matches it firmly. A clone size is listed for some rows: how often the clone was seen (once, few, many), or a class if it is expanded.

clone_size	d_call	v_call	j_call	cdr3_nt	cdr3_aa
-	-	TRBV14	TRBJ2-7	TGTGCCAGCAGCCAACTTCGGGGCTACGAGCAGTACTTC	CASSQLRGYEQYF
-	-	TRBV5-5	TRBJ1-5	TGTGCCAGCAGCTTGGGCGTTCCGGGTAGTCAGCCCCAGCATTTT	CASSLGVPGSQPQHF
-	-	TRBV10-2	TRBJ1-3	TGCGCCAGCAGTGACCTCTTGGGGGGGTCCAGAGGAAACACCATATATTTT	CASSDLLGGSRGNTIYF
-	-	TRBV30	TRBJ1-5	TGTGCCTGGAGTGTACACCCCTCCAATAGCAATCAGCCCCAGCATTTT	CAWSVHPSNSNQPQHF
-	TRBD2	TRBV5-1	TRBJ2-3	TGCGCCAGCAGCCGCGGTAGCGGGAGTCGGGCAGATACGCAGTATTTT	CASSRGSGSRADTQYF
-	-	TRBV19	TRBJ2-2	TGTGCCAGTAGTATCAAACCTACCGGGGAGCTGTTTTTT	CASSIKPTGELFF
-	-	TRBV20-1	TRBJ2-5	TGCAGTGCTCGTATAGCGGAGACCCAGTACTTC	CSARIAETQYF
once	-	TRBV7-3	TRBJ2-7	TGTGCCAGCAGCTTAACCCCTAGCTACGAGCAGTACTTC	CASSLTPSYEQYF
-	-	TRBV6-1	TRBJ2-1	TGTGCCACCACAATACAGGGATTGTACAATGAGCAGTTCTTC	CATTIQGLYNEQFF
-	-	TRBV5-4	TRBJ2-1	TGTGCCAGCAGCTCTGGGGGGAAACTACTCTACAATGAGCAGTTCTTC	CASSSGGKLLYNEQFF
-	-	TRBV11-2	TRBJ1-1	TGTGCCAGCAGCTTGACGCGTAACACTGAAGCTTTCTTT	CASSLTRNTEAFF
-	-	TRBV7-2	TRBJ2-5	TGTGCCAGCAGCTTGTCGGGGGACCAAGAGACCCAGTACTTC	CASSLSGDQETQYF
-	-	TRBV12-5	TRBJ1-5	TGTGCTAGTGGTTTTGTAGTGATGGGGGGCGCGCGATTAGCAAATCAGCCCCAGCATTTT	CASGFVVMGGARLANQPQHF
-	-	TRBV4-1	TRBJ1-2	TGCGCCAGCAGCCAAGAAGCATCCAGGGCCCGGAACTATGGCTACACCTTC	CASSQEASRARNYGYTF
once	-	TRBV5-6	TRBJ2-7	TGTGCCAGCAGCTTGGTCCTATCGGACAGCTACGAGCAGTACTTC	CASSLVLSDSYEQYF
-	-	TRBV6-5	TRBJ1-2	TGTGCCAGCACAAAGAGGCAGGACTATGAATACACCTTC	CASTKRQDYEYTF